This T cell receptor beta chain derives from a study of T cell changes during pregnancy in multiple sclerosis. Sequencing used immunoSEQ multiplex PCR; TCRdb keeps in-frame clones, though not all of them. In the table there are about 92,000 clones, roughly 92% of which are singletons. This CDR3 contains 14 residues. Germline V lookup: CDR1 SNHLY, CDR2 FYNNEI. Trimming pared 5 bases from V and 12 bases from J, leaving 20 bases between. The chain is built from TRBV2 and TRBJ1-5; D possibly corresponds to TRBD1 (6 bases). The clonotype originates from a female donor with multiple sclerosis, enrolled in a pregnancy study. The sequences come from peripheral blood, collected in the first trimester of pregnancy. CDR3 residues: CASSKSTGGRLQHF. The CDR3 coding sequence is TGTGCCAGCAGTAAATCGACAGGTGGACGACTCCAGCATTTT.